The 19 T cell receptor beta chains in this list originate from one sample, sequenced in a study of T cell responses to AZD1222 COVID-19 vaccine. Sequenced by immunoSEQ multiplex PCR; TCRdb stores in-frame clones only, minus some. This table has roughly 93,000 clones, roughly nine tenths appearing once. The material was peripheral blood, obtained on day 0 of AZD1222 vaccination. These receptors were collected from an adult in good health.

This clone was observed a single time. The chain is built from TRBV6-4 and TRBJ1-2, with D uncertain. Per germline, CDR1 MRHNA and CDR2 SNTAGT. The CDR3 runs to 15 residues. The V end lost 0 bases, the J end lost 8 bases, and 16 bases lay between the germline ends. The CDR3 spells CASSDSAGSLRGYTF. DNA for the CDR3: TGTGCCAGCAGTGACTCGGCCGGCAGTCTCCGCGGCTACACCTTC.

This chain joins TRBV9 and TRBJ2-6; D call uncertain. V lost 1 base and J lost 1, with 3 bases in between. Per germline, CDR1 SGDLS and CDR2 YYNGEE. This CDR3 region has 14 residues. This CDR3 is CASSVMSGANVLTF. The CDR3 nucleotides are TGTGCCAGCAGCGTAATGTCTGGGGCCAACGTCCTGACTTTC.

The genes are TRBV15 and TRBJ1-1, with D maybe TRBD1 (5 bases). This CDR3 is 15 amino acids long. Germline CDR1 and CDR2: LNHNV and YYDKDF (reference sequence). Deletions cut 4 bases from V and 4 bases from J, with 16 bases between. The CDR3 DNA sequence: TGTGCCACCAGCATAGACGGGGGGGTGATCACTGAAGCTTTCTTT. It yields the protein CATSIDGGVITEAFF. The variable domain in full, with the rest retrieved from reference TRBV15 and TRBJ1-1, is DAMVIQNPRYQVTQFGKPVTLSCSQTLNHNVMYWYQQKSSQAPKLLFHYYDKDFNNEADTPDNFQSRRPNTSFCFLDIRSPGLGDTAMYLCATSIDGGVITEAFFGQGTRLTVV.

The chain has TRBV7-2 and TRBJ2-7; D is possibly TRBD2 (6 bases). CDR3 size: 15 residues. Germline CDR1 reads SGHTA; CDR2 reads FQGNSA. V was trimmed by 5 bases and J by 1 base, leaving 15 bases between them. The CDR3 DNA is TGTGCCAGCAGCCCGCGAGCTAGCGTATCCTACGAGCAGTACTTC. Protein: CASSPRASVSYEQYF.

V gene TRBV18 combines with J gene TRBJ1-1, with D unresolved. Trimming pared 5 bases from V and 11 bases from J, leaving 15 bases between. This CDR3 has 12 residues. Looked up from germline, CDR1 is KGHSH and CDR2 is LQKENI. The CDR3 loop is CASSGGLKMAFF. The CDR3 DNA reads TGTGCCAGCTCAGGCGGGCTGAAGATGGCTTTCTTT.

This chain joins TRBV21-1 and TRBJ1-5; the table names TRBD1, a call not compared with the DNA. TRBV21-1 is a pseudogene locus. CDR3 length: 14 residues. The CDR3 DNA follows: TGTGCCAGCAGTCGGGACAGCCTTAATCAGCCCCAGCATTTT. Amino acids: CASSRDSLNQPQHF.

This chain connects TRBV27 to TRBJ2-7; 8 bases line up with TRBD1. CDR3 length equals 14 residues. Germline V gives CDR1 MNHEY, CDR2 SMNVEV (reference sequence). V was clipped by 3 bases and J by 2 bases; unmatched bases: 3. CDR3: CASSFRTGTYEQYF. CDR3 nucleotides: TGTGCCAGCAGTTTTCGGACAGGGACCTACGAGCAGTACTTC.

This sequence joins TRBV7-3 and TRBJ1-1; no firm D call. With 1 base removed from V and 1 base from J, the gap between germline ends came to 4 bases. The CDR3 length is 13 residues. CDR1 is SGHTA, CDR2 FQGTGA, per germline. The CDR3 protein is CASSLMGNTEAFF. For the CDR3, the DNA is TGTGCCAGCAGCTTAATGGGGAACACTGAAGCTTTCTTT.

This clone was seen once. The chain links TRBV30 to TRBJ2-5; D might be TRBD1 (5 bases). V was pared by 3 bases and J by 5 bases, with 16 bases between. CDR1 is GTSNPN and CDR2 is SVGIG in the germline V gene (reference sequence). CDR3 length: 14 amino acids. The CDR3 region has the DNA TGTGCCTGGAGGGGGCCCCTAGGGCCGGAGACCCAGTACTTC. Translated, it gives CAWRGPLGPETQYF.

The rearrangement links TRBV25-1 to TRBJ1-2; 8 bases fit TRBD1. V shed 2 bases and J 8 bases; nucleotides not matched to a gene: 10. CDR3 length: 15 amino acids. Germline V gene lookup returns CDR1 MGHDK and CDR2 SYGVNS. DNA of the CDR3: TGTGCCAGCAGTGAAATTGAGACAGGGGCAGAGGGCTACACCTTC. Translation: CASSEIETGAEGYTF.

The genes are TRBV3-1 (or the pseudogene TRBV3-2) and TRBJ2-7; TRBD1 agrees at 7 bases. Germline lookup yields CDR1 LGHDT and CDR2 YNNKEL (reference sequence). Losses at the gene ends were 1 base for V and 0 bases for J; bases not matched to a gene: 3. CDR3 length equals 15 residues. CDR3 region: CASSQGRGSSYEQYF. The CDR3 DNA reads TGTGCCAGCAGCCAAGGCAGGGGGAGCTCCTACGAGCAGTACTTC.

The V and J genes are TRBV7-8 and TRBJ2-5; 13 positions match TRBD2. CDR1 and CDR2 (germline): SGHVS, FQNEAQ. The CDR3 contains 16 residues. Trimming at V came to 5 bases and at J to 2 bases, leaving 5 bases not matched to a gene. CDR3: CASSRLAGGFQETQYF. Written as DNA, the CDR3 is TGTGCCAGCAGCCGACTAGCGGGGGGTTTTCAAGAGACCCAGTACTTC.

The CDR3 is CASRTQGERYGYTF. In DNA, the CDR3 is TGTGCCAGTAGGACTCAGGGCGAGAGGTATGGCTACACCTTC. This chain links TRBV19 with TRBJ1-2; perhaps TRBD1 as D (5 bases). Germline CDR1 reads LNHDA; CDR2 reads SQIVND (reference sequence). This CDR3 has 14 amino acids. Trimming left V 6 bases short and J 5 bases short, with 16 bases between.

The chain links TRBV28 to TRBJ1-2; 7 bases line up with TRBD1. The CDR3 spans 13 residues. Germline CDR1 and CDR2: MDHEN and SYDVKM. J gave up 3 bases and V 10 bases, and 8 bases lay outside the gene matches. The CDR3 DNA follows: TGTGCCATCGAACAGGGGATAGACTATGGCTACACCTTC. It encodes CAIEQGIDYGYTF.

V usage is TRBV11-2 and J usage is TRBJ1-4; D is ambiguous. Germline-derived CDR1 and CDR2 are SGHAT and FQNNGV. Trimming took 4 bases from V and 4 from J, leaving 10 bases between them. This CDR3 is 14 amino acids long. The CDR3 DNA sequence: TGTGCCAGCAGCTCCGACTTGGTTAATGAAAAACTGTTTTTT. It codes for CASSSDLVNEKLFF.

Written as DNA, the CDR3 is TGTGCCAGCAGTTTTAGCGGGGGTACCTACAATGAGCAGTTCTTC. Amino acids: CASSFSGGTYNEQFF. V usage is TRBV27 and J usage is TRBJ2-1; TRBD2 agrees at 9 bases. From germline, CDR1 is MNHEY and CDR2 SMNVEV (reference sequence). The CDR3 runs to 15 residues. V shed 3 bases and J 2 bases; nucleotides not matched to a gene: 2.

This sequence joins TRBV3-1 (or the pseudogene TRBV3-2) and TRBJ2-7, with D hard to call. Trimming took 6 bases from V and 2 from J, leaving 5 bases between them. Per germline, CDR1 LGHDT and CDR2 YNNKEL (reference sequence). The CDR3 is made up of 11 amino acids. CDR3 nucleotide sequence: TGTGCCAGCAGTTCCACCTACGAGCAGTACTTC. This gives the protein CASSSTYEQYF.

This rearrangement joins TRBV30 to TRBJ2-3; 10 bases align to TRBD1. Trimming at V came to 3 bases and at J to 5 bases, leaving 8 bases not matched to a gene. This CDR3 is 15 amino acids long. Germline CDR1 reads GTSNPN; CDR2 reads SVGIG (reference sequence). The CDR3 is CAWSSHGTGVDTQYF. The CDR3 region has the DNA TGTGCCTGGAGCTCCCACGGGACAGGGGTAGATACGCAGTATTTT.

The chain couples TRBV5-1 to TRBJ1-1, with 7 bases identical to TRBD1. The CDR3 consists of 14 residues. CDR1 and CDR2 from the germline V gene are SGHRS and YFSETQ. The V gene end was trimmed by 4 bases and the J gene end by 8 bases; junction bases not matched to a gene: 11. For the CDR3, the DNA is TGCGCCAGCAGCCAATCACCGTACAGGGGAGAAGCTTTCTTT. Its protein product is CASSQSPYRGEAFF. Filled out from reference TRBV5-1 and TRBJ1-1, the complete variable domain reads KAGVTQTPRYLIKTRGQQVTLSCSPISGHRSVSWYQQTPGQGLQFLFEYFSETQRNKGNFPGRFSGRQFSNSRSEMNVSTLELGDSALYLCASSQSPYRGEAFFGQGTRLTVV.